This T cell receptor (beta chain) was captured by sequencing in a study of cytomegalovirus exposure and HLA in healthy donors. The PCR contained 60 Vbeta and 13 Jbeta primers. Here immunoSEQ multiplex PCR was the method, and the copy in TCRdb shows in-frame clones only, minus some. Here the sample spans approximately 67,000 clones, approximately 92% being singletons. Points on this clone: Its antigen is not known. This specimen includes other DNA sequences encoding the same CDR3.

The CDR3 sequence is 15 residues long. CDR1 and CDR2 from the germline V gene are ENHRY and SYGVKD. Trimming removed 3 bases at V and 1 base at J, with 13 bases between. Overall study results and limits: A later analysis linked a missense variant in DCLRE1C to the trimming of TCR beta V and J genes. Within the data, a cluster of highly shared sequence variants was likely a sequencing artifact.

Likely unrecorded immune exposures existed in these nominally healthy donors. The sequence was obtained from a woman in her 30s in good health and CMV-seropositive. The sequencing sample was made of PBMCs. The chain has TRBV10-3 and TRBJ2-7; possibly TRBD2 for D (6 bases). Written as DNA, the CDR3 is TGTGCCATCAGTGACCCGGGAGCTGGTTCCTACGAGCAGTACTTC. It is translated as CAISDPGAGSYEQYF.